This is a list of T cell receptor beta chains from one sample in a study of cytomegalovirus exposure and HLA in healthy donors. Using immunoSEQ multiplex PCR, the repertoire was profiled, and TCRdb retains in-frame clones only, with some absent. The data contain 64,000 or so clones, around two thirds of them singletons. The source material was PBMCs. These receptor sequences come from a woman aged 45 to 65 in good health and CMV-seropositive. Each CDR3 is given with its conserved first and last residue. Each record gives: J gene, clone size, D gene, V gene, CDR3 protein, CDR3 DNA. D genes are given only for firm matches. Rows give clone size only sometimes, using once, few, many, or a class for an expanded clone.

J gene: TRBJ1-3
clone size: many
D gene: NA
V gene: TRBV4-1
CDR3 protein: CASSQESGSYGNTIYF
CDR3 DNA: TGCGCCAGCAGCCAAGAGTCAGGATCATACGGAAACACCATATATTTT

J gene: TRBJ2-7
clone size: NA
D gene: TRBD1
V gene: TRBV28
CDR3 protein: CASSPPGTGFYEQYF
CDR3 DNA: TGTGCCAGCAGCCCCCCCGGGACAGGATTTTACGAGCAGTACTTC

J gene: TRBJ2-7
clone size: NA
D gene: NA
V gene: TRBV11-2
CDR3 protein: CASRPSGGNEQYF
CDR3 DNA: TGTGCCAGCAGACCATCTGGGGGGAACGAGCAGTACTTC

J gene: TRBJ2-7
clone size: NA
D gene: TRBD1
V gene: TRBV5-1
CDR3 protein: CASSSEQGSYEQYF
CDR3 DNA: TGCGCCAGCAGCTCCGAACAGGGGTCCTACGAGCAGTACTTC

J gene: TRBJ2-7
clone size: NA
D gene: NA
V gene: TRBV7-2
CDR3 protein: CASSRVSGYTYEQYF
CDR3 DNA: TGTGCCAGCAGCCGCGTATCGGGGTATACCTACGAGCAGTACTTC

J gene: TRBJ2-6
clone size: NA
D gene: TRBD1
V gene: TRBV4-1
CDR3 protein: CASSRDRDLLSGANVLTF
CDR3 DNA: TGCGCCAGCAGCCGTGACAGGGACCTTCTCTCTGGGGCCAACGTCCTGACTTTC

J gene: TRBJ2-7
clone size: NA
D gene: TRBD2
V gene: TRBV6-1
CDR3 protein: CASSPQTSVSYEQYF
CDR3 DNA: TGTGCCAGCAGTCCCCAGACTAGCGTATCCTACGAGCAGTACTTC

J gene: TRBJ2-7
clone size: few
D gene: TRBD2
V gene: TRBV4-3
CDR3 protein: CASSPSGTSGSILYF
CDR3 DNA: TGCGCCAGCAGCCCCTCGGGGACTAGCGGGAGTATCCTGTACTTC

J gene: TRBJ2-1
clone size: NA
D gene: TRBD2
V gene: TRBV25-1
CDR3 protein: CASSDLSGYMNEQFF
CDR3 DNA: TGTGCCAGCAGTGACCTTAGCGGGTATATGAATGAGCAGTTCTTC

J gene: TRBJ1-2
clone size: NA
D gene: TRBD1
V gene: TRBV7-2
CDR3 protein: CASSPGPGDRGEDGYTF
CDR3 DNA: TGTGCCAGCAGCCCTGGCCCAGGGGACAGGGGAGAAGATGGCTACACCTTC

J gene: TRBJ2-7
clone size: NA
D gene: TRBD1
V gene: TRBV25-1
CDR3 protein: CASTRQGAYEQYF
CDR3 DNA: TGTGCCAGCACTAGACAGGGGGCTTACGAGCAGTACTTC

J gene: TRBJ1-2
clone size: few
D gene: TRBD1
V gene: TRBV5-5
CDR3 protein: CASIPPGTANYGYTF
CDR3 DNA: TGTGCCAGCATACCGCCCGGGACAGCCAACTATGGCTACACCTTC

J gene: TRBJ2-7
clone size: NA
D gene: TRBD2
V gene: TRBV15
CDR3 protein: CATSREGSGTPLSYEQYF
CDR3 DNA: TGTGCCACCAGCAGAGAAGGTAGCGGGACACCCCTATCCTACGAGCAGTACTTC

J gene: TRBJ1-1
clone size: many
D gene: NA
V gene: TRBV14
CDR3 protein: CASSPLGAGTEAFF
CDR3 DNA: TGTGCCAGCAGCCCCCTGGGGGCAGGTACTGAAGCTTTCTTT

J gene: TRBJ2-5
clone size: NA
D gene: NA
V gene: TRBV21-1
CDR3 protein: CASSKGAYGGQETQYF
CDR3 DNA: TGTGCCAGCAGCAAAGGCGCGTATGGGGGGCAAGAGACCCAGTACTTC

J gene: TRBJ2-1
clone size: NA
D gene: TRBD2
V gene: TRBV29-1
CDR3 protein: CSVETTSGHYNEQFF
CDR3 DNA: TGCAGCGTTGAGACGACTAGCGGACACTACAATGAGCAGTTCTTC

J gene: TRBJ1-2
clone size: NA
D gene: NA
V gene: TRBV15
CDR3 protein: CATSQRGAGDGYTF
CDR3 DNA: TGTGCCACCAGCCAGAGAGGGGCAGGGGATGGCTACACCTTC

J gene: TRBJ1-2
clone size: NA
D gene: TRBD1
V gene: TRBV5-1
CDR3 protein: CASSTWTGRDGYTF
CDR3 DNA: TGCGCCAGCAGCACGTGGACAGGACGGGATGGCTACACCTTC

J gene: TRBJ2-5
clone size: NA
D gene: NA
V gene: TRBV6-1
CDR3 protein: CASSEISRDNLNF
CDR3 DNA: TGTGCCAGCAGTGAAATCTCCCGGGACAACCTTAACTTC

J gene: TRBJ2-1
clone size: NA
D gene: NA
V gene: TRBV27
CDR3 protein: CASSYSSYNEQFF
CDR3 DNA: TGTGCCAGCAGCTATAGCTCCTACAATGAGCAGTTCTTC

J gene: TRBJ1-6
clone size: NA
D gene: TRBD1
V gene: TRBV7-9
CDR3 protein: CASSNRGRDSPLHF
CDR3 DNA: TGTGCCAGCAGCAACAGGGGGAGGGATTCACCCCTCCACTTT

J gene: TRBJ1-2
clone size: NA
D gene: TRBD1
V gene: TRBV5-1
CDR3 protein: CASSIRQGDGYTF
CDR3 DNA: TGCGCCAGCAGCATTCGACAGGGAGATGGCTACACCTTC

J gene: TRBJ2-1
clone size: few
D gene: NA
V gene: TRBV7-8
CDR3 protein: CASSRVGMGNEQFF
CDR3 DNA: TGTGCCAGCAGCCGAGTCGGGATGGGCAATGAGCAGTTCTTC

J gene: TRBJ1-3
clone size: few
D gene: NA
V gene: TRBV7-2
CDR3 protein: CASSPAGDTIYF
CDR3 DNA: TGTGCCAGCAGCCCCGCCGGGGACACCATATATTTT

J gene: TRBJ2-1
clone size: NA
D gene: TRBD1
V gene: TRBV29-1
CDR3 protein: CSVHPGQGRNEQFF
CDR3 DNA: TGCAGCGTACATCCGGGACAGGGTAGGAATGAGCAGTTCTTC

J gene: TRBJ2-3
clone size: NA
D gene: TRBD1
V gene: TRBV28
CDR3 protein: CASSTPGQGVTDTQYF
CDR3 DNA: TGTGCCAGCAGTACCCCCGGACAGGGGGTGACAGATACGCAGTATTTT

J gene: TRBJ2-1
clone size: NA
D gene: NA
V gene: TRBV9
CDR3 protein: CASSVGGGGGAVNEQFF
CDR3 DNA: TGTGCCAGCAGCGTAGGGGGAGGTGGGGGGGCCGTCAATGAGCAGTTCTTC

J gene: TRBJ2-3
clone size: NA
D gene: TRBD2
V gene: TRBV7-2
CDR3 protein: CASSEQRGETDTQYF
CDR3 DNA: TGTGCCAGCAGCGAACAGCGGGGGGAAACAGATACGCAGTATTTT

J gene: TRBJ1-5
clone size: few
D gene: TRBD1
V gene: TRBV19
CDR3 protein: CASSNQGGQPQHF
CDR3 DNA: TGTGCCAGTAGTAATCAGGGGGGTCAGCCCCAGCATTTT

J gene: TRBJ1-5
clone size: NA
D gene: NA
V gene: TRBV7-2
CDR3 protein: CASSPSNQPQHF
CDR3 DNA: TGTGCCAGCAGCCCAAGCAATCAGCCCCAGCATTTT

J gene: TRBJ2-2
clone size: NA
D gene: TRBD1
V gene: TRBV7-9
CDR3 protein: CASRIKQGGTGELFF
CDR3 DNA: TGTGCCAGCAGGATAAAACAGGGGGGCACCGGGGAGCTGTTTTTT

J gene: TRBJ1-5
clone size: NA
D gene: TRBD1
V gene: TRBV2
CDR3 protein: CASSPGQKREGQPQHF
CDR3 DNA: TGTGCCAGCAGCCCGGGACAGAAAAGGGAAGGGCAGCCCCAGCATTTT

J gene: TRBJ2-7
clone size: NA
D gene: TRBD2
V gene: TRBV10-1
CDR3 protein: CASSPGPGGDSYEQYF
CDR3 DNA: TGCGCCAGCAGTCCGGGACCGGGAGGAGACTCCTACGAGCAGTACTTC

J gene: TRBJ2-3
clone size: NA
D gene: TRBD1
V gene: TRBV6-5
CDR3 protein: CASGDRGWGTDTQYF
CDR3 DNA: TGTGCCAGCGGGGACAGGGGATGGGGCACAGATACGCAGTATTTT

J gene: TRBJ2-5
clone size: NA
D gene: NA
V gene: TRBV9
CDR3 protein: CASSAGGLQGQETQYF
CDR3 DNA: TGTGCCAGCAGCGCCGGGGGACTTCAGGGCCAAGAGACCCAGTACTTC

J gene: TRBJ2-1
clone size: NA
D gene: NA
V gene: TRBV10-2
CDR3 protein: CASSDTGTNEQFF
CDR3 DNA: TGCGCCAGCAGTGATACGGGAACCAATGAGCAGTTCTTC

J gene: TRBJ2-2
clone size: NA
D gene: TRBD2
V gene: TRBV18
CDR3 protein: CASSPSGNGAGELFF
CDR3 DNA: TGTGCCAGCTCACCCAGCGGGAATGGGGCCGGGGAGCTGTTTTTT

J gene: TRBJ2-4
clone size: NA
D gene: NA
V gene: TRBV7-8
CDR3 protein: CASSLALGVGNIQYF
CDR3 DNA: TGTGCCAGCAGCTTAGCGCTCGGGGTAGGAAACATTCAGTACTTC

J gene: TRBJ2-7
clone size: NA
D gene: NA
V gene: TRBV7-2
CDR3 protein: CASSPFPSYEQYF
CDR3 DNA: TGTGCCAGCAGCCCTTTCCCCTCCTACGAGCAGTACTTC

J gene: TRBJ2-1
clone size: NA
D gene: TRBD1
V gene: TRBV9
CDR3 protein: CASSQDRGSYNEQFF
CDR3 DNA: TGTGCCAGCAGCCAAGACAGGGGCTCGTACAATGAGCAGTTCTTC

J gene: TRBJ2-3
clone size: NA
D gene: TRBD2
V gene: TRBV7-9
CDR3 protein: CASSLTSGGSTDTQYF
CDR3 DNA: TGTGCCAGCAGCTTAACTAGCGGGGGATCAACAGATACGCAGTATTTT

J gene: TRBJ1-1
clone size: NA
D gene: TRBD1
V gene: TRBV30
CDR3 protein: CAWGMTDRGREAFF
CDR3 DNA: TGTGCCTGGGGCATGACAGACAGGGGCCGGGAAGCTTTCTTT

J gene: TRBJ2-1
clone size: NA
D gene: NA
V gene: TRBV4-1
CDR3 protein: CASSRLLANYNEQFF
CDR3 DNA: TGCGCCAGCAGCCGATTACTAGCCAACTACAATGAGCAGTTCTTC

J gene: TRBJ2-3
clone size: NA
D gene: TRBD2
V gene: TRBV11-3
CDR3 protein: CASSLAGGPTDTQYF
CDR3 DNA: TGTGCCAGCAGCTTAGCGGGGGGGCCGACAGATACGCAGTATTTT

J gene: TRBJ2-7
clone size: few
D gene: NA
V gene: TRBV6-6
CDR3 protein: CASSEGAEQYF
CDR3 DNA: TGTGCCAGCAGCGAGGGCGCTGAGCAGTACTTC

J gene: TRBJ1-4
clone size: NA
D gene: NA
V gene: TRBV29-1
CDR3 protein: CSVAGVGEKLFF
CDR3 DNA: TGCAGCGTTGCCGGGGTTGGTGAAAAACTGTTTTTT

J gene: TRBJ1-1
clone size: NA
D gene: NA
V gene: TRBV28
CDR3 protein: CASSLSRRAAMNTEAFF
CDR3 DNA: TGTGCCAGCAGTTTAAGCCGCAGGGCGGCTATGAACACTGAAGCTTTCTTT

J gene: TRBJ2-1
clone size: NA
D gene: TRBD1
V gene: TRBV19
CDR3 protein: CASSRQGSSYNEQFF
CDR3 DNA: TGTGCCAGTAGTAGACAGGGGAGCTCCTACAATGAGCAGTTCTTC

J gene: TRBJ2-1
clone size: NA
D gene: NA
V gene: TRBV21-1
CDR3 protein: CASSPLRDRAQFF
CDR3 DNA: TGTGCCAGCAGCCCGTTAAGGGACAGGGCGCAGTTCTTC

J gene: TRBJ1-5
clone size: once
D gene: TRBD1
V gene: TRBV18
CDR3 protein: CASSPPGQPNQPQHF
CDR3 DNA: TGTGCCAGCTCACCACCGGGACAGCCTAATCAGCCCCAGCATTTT

J gene: TRBJ2-7
clone size: NA
D gene: NA
V gene: TRBV5-6
CDR3 protein: CASRAPGYEQYF
CDR3 DNA: TGTGCCAGCAGGGCCCCAGGGTACGAGCAGTACTTC

J gene: TRBJ1-5
clone size: NA
D gene: TRBD1
V gene: TRBV7-9
CDR3 protein: CASRVRDRNQPQHF
CDR3 DNA: TGTGCCAGCAGGGTCCGGGACAGAAATCAGCCCCAGCATTTT

J gene: TRBJ2-7
clone size: NA
D gene: NA
V gene: TRBV5-6
CDR3 protein: CASSLDGAGGKYF
CDR3 DNA: TGTGCCAGCAGCTTGGATGGTGCAGGCGGGAAGTACTTC

J gene: TRBJ1-5
clone size: once
D gene: NA
V gene: TRBV5-5
CDR3 protein: CASSLAFVIQPQHF
CDR3 DNA: TGTGCCAGCAGCTTGGCTTTCGTAATTCAGCCCCAGCATTTT

J gene: TRBJ2-2
clone size: NA
D gene: TRBD1
V gene: TRBV19
CDR3 protein: CASSIVTGGTGELFF
CDR3 DNA: TGTGCCAGTAGTATTGTAACAGGGGGTACCGGGGAGCTGTTTTTT

J gene: TRBJ2-7
clone size: NA
D gene: NA
V gene: TRBV6-1
CDR3 protein: CASTPGNSYEQYF
CDR3 DNA: TGTGCCAGCACCCCAGGGAACTCCTACGAGCAGTACTTC

J gene: TRBJ1-2
clone size: NA
D gene: NA
V gene: TRBV28
CDR3 protein: CASSPLDLRHGYTF
CDR3 DNA: TGTGCCAGCAGTCCCCTTGACTTAAGACATGGCTACACCTTC

J gene: TRBJ1-4
clone size: few
D gene: NA
V gene: TRBV7-6
CDR3 protein: CASSLETGLGREKLFF
CDR3 DNA: TGTGCCAGCAGCTTAGAAACAGGGTTGGGGCGGGAAAAACTGTTTTTT

J gene: TRBJ2-3
clone size: NA
D gene: NA
V gene: TRBV30
CDR3 protein: CAWSYGQITDTQYF
CDR3 DNA: TGTGCCTGGAGCTACGGACAGATCACAGATACGCAGTATTTT